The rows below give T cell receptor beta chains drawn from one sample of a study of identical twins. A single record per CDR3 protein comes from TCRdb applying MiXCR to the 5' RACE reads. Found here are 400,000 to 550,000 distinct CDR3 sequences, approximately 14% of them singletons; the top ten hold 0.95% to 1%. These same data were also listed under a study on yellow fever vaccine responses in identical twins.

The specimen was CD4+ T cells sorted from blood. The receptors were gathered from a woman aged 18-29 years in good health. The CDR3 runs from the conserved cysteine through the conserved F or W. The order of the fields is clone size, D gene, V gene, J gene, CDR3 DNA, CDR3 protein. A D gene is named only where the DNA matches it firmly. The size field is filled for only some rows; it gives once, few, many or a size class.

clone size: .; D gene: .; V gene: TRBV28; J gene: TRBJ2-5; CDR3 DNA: TGTGCCAGCAGTTTAAGGGCGGGAAAGGGGGAGACCCAGTACTTC; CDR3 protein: CASSLRAGKGETQYF
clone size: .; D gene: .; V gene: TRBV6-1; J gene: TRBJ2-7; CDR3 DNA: TGTGCCAGCAGTAAACCACTTAGTTGGGAGCAGTACTTC; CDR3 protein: CASSKPLSWEQYF
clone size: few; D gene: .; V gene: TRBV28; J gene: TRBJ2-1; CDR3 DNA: TGTGCCAGCAGTTTATCCCGCAGGGACGAGCAGTTCTTC; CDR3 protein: CASSLSRRDEQFF
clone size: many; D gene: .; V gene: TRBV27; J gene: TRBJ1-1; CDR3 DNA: TGTGCCAGCAGTCCAATGGGGTCCATGAACACTGAAGCTTTCTTT; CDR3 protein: CASSPMGSMNTEAFF
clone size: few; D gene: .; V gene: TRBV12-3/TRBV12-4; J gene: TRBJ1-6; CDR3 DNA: TGTGCCAGCACCCCGGACCGTATCTTACCCCTCCACTTT; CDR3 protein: CASTPDRILPLHF
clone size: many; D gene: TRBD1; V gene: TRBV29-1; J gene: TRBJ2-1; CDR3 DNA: TGCAGCACCCTGACAGGGGGCCTCTACAATGAGCAGTTCTTC; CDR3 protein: CSTLTGGLYNEQFF
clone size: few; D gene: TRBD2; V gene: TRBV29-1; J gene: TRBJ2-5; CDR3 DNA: TGCAGCGTCAATCTTATAGAGACTAGCCGCACGCGAGAGACCCAGTACTTC; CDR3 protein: CSVNLIETSRTRETQYF
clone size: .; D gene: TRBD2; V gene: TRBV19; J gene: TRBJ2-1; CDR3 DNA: TGTGCCAGCAGTATAGGGCTTGGTAGGCTAGCGGTCAACAATGAGCAGTTCTTC; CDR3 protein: CASSIGLGRLAVNNEQFF
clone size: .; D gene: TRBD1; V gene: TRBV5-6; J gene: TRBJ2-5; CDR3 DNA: TGTGCCAGCAGCTTGCCGGGACAGGGGGCCGAGACCCAGTACTTC; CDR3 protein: CASSLPGQGAETQYF
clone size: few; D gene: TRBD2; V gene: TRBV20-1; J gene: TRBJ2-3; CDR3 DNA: TGCAGTGCTAGAGCCAGCGGGGGGGCGGGAGATACGCAGTATTTT; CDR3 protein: CSARASGGAGDTQYF
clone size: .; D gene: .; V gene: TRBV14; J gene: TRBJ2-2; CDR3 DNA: TGTGCCAGCCGGAAGGGGAACACCGGGGAGCTGTTTTTT; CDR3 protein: CASRKGNTGELFF
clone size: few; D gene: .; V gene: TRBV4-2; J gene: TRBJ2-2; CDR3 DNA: TGTGCCAGCAGCCAAGATCGGAGGCTGCGGACCGGGGAGCTGTTTTTT; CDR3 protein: CASSQDRRLRTGELFF
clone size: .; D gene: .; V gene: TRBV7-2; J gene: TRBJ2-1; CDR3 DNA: TGTGCCAGCAGCTTAGTGGCGACTAACAATGAGCAGTTCTTC; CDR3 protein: CASSLVATNNEQFF
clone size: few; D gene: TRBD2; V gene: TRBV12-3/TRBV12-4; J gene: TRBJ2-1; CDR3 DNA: TGTGCCAGCACTGACCTCCGGGGAGGGAAAGTATACAATGAGCAGTTCTTC; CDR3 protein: CASTDLRGGKVYNEQFF
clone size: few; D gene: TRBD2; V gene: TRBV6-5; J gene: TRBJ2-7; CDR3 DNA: TGTGCCAGCAGTTACTCGAGGCGGGGGGCAGGGTACGAGCAGTACTTC; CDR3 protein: CASSYSRRGAGYEQYF
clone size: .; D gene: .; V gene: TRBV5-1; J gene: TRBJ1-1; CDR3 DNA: TGCGCCAGCAGCTCCAGTGTCGGCACCAGCACTGAAGCTTTCTTT; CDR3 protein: CASSSSVGTSTEAFF
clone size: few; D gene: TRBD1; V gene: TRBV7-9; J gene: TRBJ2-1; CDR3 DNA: TGTGCCAGCAGAGGGGACAGGGACTCCTACAATGAGCAGTTCTTC; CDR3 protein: CASRGDRDSYNEQFF
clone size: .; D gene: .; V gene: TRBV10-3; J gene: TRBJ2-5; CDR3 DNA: TGTGCCATCAGTGAGCGGCTAGTTCCAGAGACCCAGTACTTC; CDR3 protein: CAISERLVPETQYF
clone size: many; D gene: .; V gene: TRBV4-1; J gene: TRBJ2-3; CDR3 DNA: TGCGCCAGCAGCCAAGACGCGGCCCTCACAGATACGCAGTATTTT; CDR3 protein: CASSQDAALTDTQYF
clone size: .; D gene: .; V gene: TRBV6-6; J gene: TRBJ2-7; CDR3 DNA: TGTGCCAGCCGGTTACAAACCTACGAGCAGTACTTC; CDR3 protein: CASRLQTYEQYF
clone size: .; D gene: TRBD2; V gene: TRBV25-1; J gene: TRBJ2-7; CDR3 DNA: TGTGCCAGCAGTACGGGGGGGAGGCCGGGGTACGAGCAGTACTTC; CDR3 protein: CASSTGGRPGYEQYF
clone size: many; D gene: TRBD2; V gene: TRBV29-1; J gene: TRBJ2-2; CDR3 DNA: TGCAGCGTTGCCCGGGTAGCGGGAGGGAGGTCCGGCGGGGAGCTGTTTTTT; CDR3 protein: CSVARVAGGRSGGELFF
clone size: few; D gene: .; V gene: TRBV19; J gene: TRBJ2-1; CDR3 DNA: TGTGCCACTCAAAGGGAGGCTAGTAATGAGCAGTTCTTC; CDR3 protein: CATQREASNEQFF
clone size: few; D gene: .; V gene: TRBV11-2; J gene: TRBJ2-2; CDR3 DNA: TGTGCCGGCCGAACCGGGGAGCTGTTTTTT; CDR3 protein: CAGRTGELFF
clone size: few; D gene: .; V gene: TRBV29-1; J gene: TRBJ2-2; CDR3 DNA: TGCAGCGGGGGGGCCGGAGGGACCGGGGAGCTGTTTTTT; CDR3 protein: CSGGAGGTGELFF
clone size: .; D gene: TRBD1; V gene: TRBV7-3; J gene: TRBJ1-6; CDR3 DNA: TGTGCCAGCAGCTTAATCCCCCCAGGGGGTGACTATAATTCACCCCTCCACTTT; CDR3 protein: CASSLIPPGGDYNSPLHF
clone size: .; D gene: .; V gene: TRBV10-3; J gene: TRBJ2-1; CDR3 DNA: TGTGCCATCAGTTCGGGACAAAGCCTCAATGAGCAGTTCTTC; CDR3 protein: CAISSGQSLNEQFF
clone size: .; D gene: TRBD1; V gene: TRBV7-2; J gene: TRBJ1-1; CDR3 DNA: TGTGCCAGCAGCTTAGGGGGGACAGGGTCTGAAGCTTTCTTT; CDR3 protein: CASSLGGTGSEAFF
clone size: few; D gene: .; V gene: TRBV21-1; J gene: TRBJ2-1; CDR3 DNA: TGTGCCAGCAGCAAAAATAGGCCTAGCGGGAGCCCCAATGAGCAGTTCTTC; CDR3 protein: CASSKNRPSGSPNEQFF
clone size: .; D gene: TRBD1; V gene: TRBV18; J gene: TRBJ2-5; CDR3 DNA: TGTGCCAGCTCACAGAGGCGGCAGGGGGCCCAAGAGACCCAGTACTTC; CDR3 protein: CASSQRRQGAQETQYF
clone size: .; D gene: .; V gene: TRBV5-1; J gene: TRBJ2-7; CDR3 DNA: TGCGCCAGCAGCCAACCGGGCTACGGGGCACAGTACTTC; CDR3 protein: CASSQPGYGAQYF
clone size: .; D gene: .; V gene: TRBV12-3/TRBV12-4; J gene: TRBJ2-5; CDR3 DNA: TGTGCCAGCAGTGCTATCCTCGGGGGGACCCAGTACTTC; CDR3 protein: CASSAILGGTQYF
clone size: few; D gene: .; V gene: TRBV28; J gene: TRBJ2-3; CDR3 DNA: TGTGCCAGCAGTCCCCCGGGTTTCGGGGATACGCAGTATTTT; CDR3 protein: CASSPPGFGDTQYF
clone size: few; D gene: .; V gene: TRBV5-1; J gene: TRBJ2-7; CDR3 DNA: TGCGCCAGCAGCCTGCGGACAGACGCACACGAGCAGTACTTC; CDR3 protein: CASSLRTDAHEQYF
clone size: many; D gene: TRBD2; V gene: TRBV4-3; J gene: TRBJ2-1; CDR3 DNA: TGCGCCAGCAGCCGAGCGAGTCTGCGTCAACTAGCGGGAGTTGAAGTCTACAATGAGCAGTTCTTC; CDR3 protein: CASSRASLRQLAGVEVYNEQFF
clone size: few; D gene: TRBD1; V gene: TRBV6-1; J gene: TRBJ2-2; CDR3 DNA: TGTGCCAGCAGTCGACAGGGGCTTTCGAACACCGGGGAGCTGTTTTTT; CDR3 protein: CASSRQGLSNTGELFF
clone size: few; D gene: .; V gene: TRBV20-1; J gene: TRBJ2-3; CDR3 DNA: TGCAGTGCTAGAGATGGGCACAGCACAGATACGCAGTATTTT; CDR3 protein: CSARDGHSTDTQYF
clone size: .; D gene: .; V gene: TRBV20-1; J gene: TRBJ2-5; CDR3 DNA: TGCAGTGCTAGGACTAGAGGAGAGACCCAGTACTTC; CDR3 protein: CSARTRGETQYF
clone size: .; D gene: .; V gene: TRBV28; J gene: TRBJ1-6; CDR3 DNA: TGTGCCAGCAGTTTTCCCTCACCCCTCCACTTT; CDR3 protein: CASSFPSPLHF
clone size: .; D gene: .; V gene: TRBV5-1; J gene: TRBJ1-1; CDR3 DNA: TGCGCCAGCAGCTTGGATCCACACTTGAACACTGAAGCTTTCTTT; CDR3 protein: CASSLDPHLNTEAFF
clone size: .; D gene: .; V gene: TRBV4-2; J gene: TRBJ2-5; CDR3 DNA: TGTGCCAGCAGCCAAGAGGGTCTGGAGGAGACCCAGTACTTC; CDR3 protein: CASSQEGLEETQYF
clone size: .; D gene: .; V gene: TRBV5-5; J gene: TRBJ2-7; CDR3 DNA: TGTGCCAGCAGGTCCCGGTCGGGACAAAACTACGAGCAGTACTTC; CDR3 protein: CASRSRSGQNYEQYF
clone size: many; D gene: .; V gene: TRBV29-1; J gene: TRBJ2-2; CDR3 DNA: TGCGGGGGAGCTGGGAGCGGGGAGCTGTTTTTT; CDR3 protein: CGGAGSGELFF
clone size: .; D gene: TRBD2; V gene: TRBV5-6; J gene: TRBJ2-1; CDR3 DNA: TGTGCCAGCAGCTTCGGGGGGGGCTATGAGCAGTTCTTC; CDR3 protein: CASSFGGGYEQFF
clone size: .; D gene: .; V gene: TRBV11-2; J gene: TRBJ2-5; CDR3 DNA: TGTGCCAGCAGCTTACACTTGCAGCAAGAGACCCAGTACTTC; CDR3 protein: CASSLHLQQETQYF
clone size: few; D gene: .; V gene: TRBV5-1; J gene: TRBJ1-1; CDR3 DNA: TGCGCCAGCAGTCAATCAGGGAAGGGGATCCCTGAAGCTTTCTTT; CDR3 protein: CASSQSGKGIPEAFF
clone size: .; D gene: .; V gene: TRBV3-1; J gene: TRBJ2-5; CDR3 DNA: TGTGCCAGCAGCCAAGGGGCTAGCGAGGCGACCCAGTACTTC; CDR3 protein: CASSQGASEATQYF
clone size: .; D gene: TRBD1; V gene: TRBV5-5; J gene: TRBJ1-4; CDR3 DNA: TGTGCCAGCAGCTTGGTCGGGACAGGGGACGCGATGGAAAAACTGTTTTTT; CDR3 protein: CASSLVGTGDAMEKLFF
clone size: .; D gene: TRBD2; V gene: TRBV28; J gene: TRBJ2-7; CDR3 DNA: TGTGCCAGCAGTTCCTCGGGACTAGGCGGCTACGAGCAGTACTTC; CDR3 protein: CASSSSGLGGYEQYF
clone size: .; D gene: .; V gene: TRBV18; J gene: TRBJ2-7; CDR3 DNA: TGTGCCAGCTCTCCTCAGGATCGAGAGCAGTACTTC; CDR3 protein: CASSPQDREQYF
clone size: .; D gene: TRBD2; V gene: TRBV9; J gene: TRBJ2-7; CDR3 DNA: TGTACCAGCAGCGCCGAAGGGGCGGGAGGATCCTACGAGCAGTACTTC; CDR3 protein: CTSSAEGAGGSYEQYF
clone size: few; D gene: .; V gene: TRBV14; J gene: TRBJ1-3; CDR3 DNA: TGTGCCAGCAGCCATCTAGACCCAACCAGAGGAAACACCATATATTTT; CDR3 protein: CASSHLDPTRGNTIYF
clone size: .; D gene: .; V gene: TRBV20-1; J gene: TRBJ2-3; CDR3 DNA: TGCAGTGCTAGGGGAGAGAATACGCAGTATTTT; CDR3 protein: CSARGENTQYF
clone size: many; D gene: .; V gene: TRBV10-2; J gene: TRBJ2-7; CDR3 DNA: TGCGCCAGCGGAACTTACGAGCAGTACTTC; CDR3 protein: CASGTYEQYF
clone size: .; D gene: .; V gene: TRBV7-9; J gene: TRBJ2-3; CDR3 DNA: TGTGCCAGCAGCTCCCCACGGGGGGCCCTCACAGATACGCAGTATTTT; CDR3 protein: CASSSPRGALTDTQYF
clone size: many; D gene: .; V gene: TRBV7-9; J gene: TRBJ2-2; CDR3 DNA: TGTGCCAGCAGCCCAGACCGACAGACCGGGGAGCTGTTTTTT; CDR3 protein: CASSPDRQTGELFF
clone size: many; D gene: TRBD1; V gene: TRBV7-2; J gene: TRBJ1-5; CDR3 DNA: TGTGCCAGCAGCTTGACAGGGAGTCAGCCCCAGCATTTT; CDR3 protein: CASSLTGSQPQHF
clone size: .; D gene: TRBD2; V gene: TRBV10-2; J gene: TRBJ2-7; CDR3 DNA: TGCGCCAGCACCCTAGCGGGGCGGGGAAACCGGGGGTTGCACGAGCAGTACTTC; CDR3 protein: CASTLAGRGNRGLHEQYF